This T cell receptor (beta chain) was recorded in a study of blood T cells in healthy people across ages. V was shortened by 4 bases and J by 4 bases, with 14 bases between the two germline ends. Germline V gene data show CDR1 as LGHNT and CDR2 as FRNRAP. The CDR3 spans 15 residues. Combining a sample-barcoded 5' primer with a J-beta primer mix, a second PCR ran for 7 to 11 cycles. Researchers report that each sample yielded at least 2.5 million CDR3-containing paired-end reads. TCRdb fed the 5' RACE reads into MiXCR, producing one record per CDR3 protein. Here the sample spans 1 million or so distinct CDR3 sequences, about 23% being singletons. This clonotype has just a few counts. These same records also appear under a second study, on T cells of mothers and their children. Per that paper: Material was donated by three healthy Caucasian mothers and their six children. All RNA that had been extracted was used for cDNA synthesis at around 1.4 ug per 15 ul. Each child contributed 2.5 million to 3.5 million TCR beta CDR3 reads, while each mother contributed over 8.5 million.

This receptor was identified in a girl aged 2-10 years in good health. Material for sequencing was blood. The rearrangement links TRBV12-5 to TRBJ1-5; a possible D gene is TRBD1 (6 bases). The chain's CDR3 is CASGSGRGPNQPQHF. The CDR3, as DNA: TGTGCTAGTGGTTCGGGCAGGGGCCCGAATCAGCCCCAGCATTTT.